Listed below are T cell receptor beta chains from one sample, sequenced in a study of PD-1 blockade in classical Hodgkin lymphoma. Produced via immunoSEQ multiplex PCR; TCRdb's table is partial and in-frame only. Counted here are around 13,000 clones, approximately 90% occurring once; the ten biggest clones make up about 20%. Sequencing used peripheral blood mononuclear cells (PBMCs), obtained at baseline. Receptors originate from a human donor with classical Hodgkin lymphoma. CDR3s include the opening cysteine and the closing phenylalanine or tryptophan. Fields, in order: J gene, V gene, D gene, clone size, CDR3 protein, CDR3 DNA. D genes are given only for firm matches. The size of a clone is reported for some rows only, either as once, few or many, or as a class for expanded clones.

j_gene: TRBJ1-1; v_gene: TRBV27; d_gene: -; abundance: -; CDR3aa: CASSPGGTEAFF; CDR3nt: TGTGCCAGCAGTCCTGGGGGCACTGAAGCTTTCTTT
j_gene: TRBJ2-7; v_gene: TRBV29-1; d_gene: TRBD1; abundance: -; CDR3aa: CSVETGDDEQYF; CDR3nt: TGCAGCGTTGAGACAGGGGATGACGAGCAGTACTTC
j_gene: TRBJ2-2; v_gene: TRBV7-7; d_gene: TRBD2; abundance: -; CDR3aa: CASSPGPRRTSDETGELFF; CDR3nt: TGTGCCAGCAGCCCAGGCCCAAGACGGACTAGCGATGAAACCGGGGAGCTGTTTTTT
j_gene: TRBJ2-3; v_gene: TRBV14; d_gene: TRBD2; abundance: -; CDR3aa: CASSPTSGGPWGTDTQYF; CDR3nt: TGTGCCAGCAGCCCGACTAGCGGGGGCCCTTGGGGGACAGATACGCAGTATTTT
j_gene: TRBJ2-3; v_gene: TRBV19; d_gene: -; abundance: -; CDR3aa: CASSIVSSAHYTDTQYF; CDR3nt: TGTGCCAGTAGTATAGTTTCGTCGGCCCATTACACGGATACGCAGTATTTT
j_gene: TRBJ1-1; v_gene: TRBV5-1; d_gene: -; abundance: -; CDR3aa: CASSPAQGATEAFF; CDR3nt: TGCGCCAGCAGCCCAGCACAGGGTGCCACTGAAGCTTTCTTT
j_gene: TRBJ1-1; v_gene: TRBV5-5; d_gene: TRBD1; abundance: -; CDR3aa: CASSSSRRTGDTEAFF; CDR3nt: TGTGCCAGCAGCTCCTCTCGACGAACAGGGGACACTGAAGCTTTCTTT
j_gene: TRBJ1-1; v_gene: TRBV5-4; d_gene: -; abundance: -; CDR3aa: CASSFGQTTEAFF; CDR3nt: TGTGCCAGCAGCTTCGGACAGACCACTGAAGCTTTCTTT
j_gene: TRBJ1-2; v_gene: TRBV11-2; d_gene: -; abundance: -; CDR3aa: CASSLTSATNYGYTF; CDR3nt: TGTGCCAGCAGCTTAACCAGCGCAACTAACTATGGCTACACCTTC
j_gene: TRBJ2-2; v_gene: TRBV5-4; d_gene: TRBD2; abundance: -; CDR3aa: CASSPLAATGELFF; CDR3nt: TGTGCCAGCAGCCCACTAGCGGCAACCGGGGAGCTGTTTTTT
j_gene: TRBJ2-2; v_gene: TRBV11-2; d_gene: TRBD2; abundance: -; CDR3aa: CASNPVGRAGELFF; CDR3nt: TGTGCCAGCAACCCCGTAGGGAGGGCCGGGGAGCTGTTTTTT
j_gene: TRBJ1-5; v_gene: TRBV2; d_gene: -; abundance: -; CDR3aa: CASSGTPYSNQPQHF; CDR3nt: TGTGCCAGCAGCGGGACACCCTATAGCAATCAGCCCCAGCATTTT
j_gene: TRBJ1-2; v_gene: TRBV7-9; d_gene: -; abundance: -; CDR3aa: CASSFEATNYGYTF; CDR3nt: TGTGCCAGCAGCTTTGAGGCGACAAACTATGGCTACACCTTC
j_gene: TRBJ1-2; v_gene: TRBV28; d_gene: -; abundance: -; CDR3aa: CASSFRGTRFYTF; CDR3nt: TGTGCCAGCAGTTTCCGAGGGACACGTTTCTACACCTTC
j_gene: TRBJ2-1; v_gene: TRBV30; d_gene: -; abundance: -; CDR3aa: CAWSVFGWGEQFF; CDR3nt: TGTGCCTGGAGTGTTTTCGGGTGGGGTGAGCAGTTCTTC
j_gene: TRBJ2-1; v_gene: TRBV5-1; d_gene: -; abundance: once; CDR3aa: CASSLEVTAYNEQFF; CDR3nt: TGCGCCAGCAGCTTGGAAGTGACAGCCTACAATGAGCAGTTCTTC
j_gene: TRBJ2-7; v_gene: TRBV19; d_gene: -; abundance: -; CDR3aa: CASKIPGRRKYEQYF; CDR3nt: TGTGCCAGCAAAATCCCGGGACGGAGAAAGTACGAGCAGTACTTC
j_gene: TRBJ2-7; v_gene: TRBV6-1; d_gene: -; abundance: -; CDR3aa: CASSETSVGSYEQYF; CDR3nt: TGTGCCAGCAGTGAAACCTCTGTAGGGTCCTACGAGCAGTACTTC
j_gene: TRBJ1-2; v_gene: TRBV7-9; d_gene: -; abundance: few; CDR3aa: CASSWGQINYGYTF; CDR3nt: TGTGCCAGCAGCTGGGGACAAATAAACTATGGCTACACCTTC
j_gene: TRBJ2-5; v_gene: TRBV29-1; d_gene: -; abundance: -; CDR3aa: CSGGEETQYF; CDR3nt: TGCAGCGGAGGGGAGGAGACCCAGTACTTC
j_gene: TRBJ2-7; v_gene: TRBV27; d_gene: TRBD1; abundance: -; CDR3aa: CASSLRGPYEQYF; CDR3nt: TGTGCCAGCAGTTTGAGGGGGCCCTACGAGCAGTACTTC
j_gene: TRBJ2-7; v_gene: TRBV2; d_gene: -; abundance: -; CDR3aa: CASSERVGRLSDYF; CDR3nt: TGTGCCAGCAGTGAAAGGGTGGGCCGACTGAGTGACTACTTC
j_gene: TRBJ2-7; v_gene: TRBV5-6; d_gene: TRBD1; abundance: -; CDR3aa: CASSRRGQSYEQYF; CDR3nt: TGTGCCAGCAGCAGAAGGGGACAGTCCTACGAGCAGTACTTC
j_gene: TRBJ2-7; v_gene: TRBV2; d_gene: TRBD2; abundance: -; CDR3aa: CASSEYRGGEQYF; CDR3nt: TGTGCCAGCAGTGAGTACCGGGGGGGCGAGCAGTACTTC
j_gene: TRBJ1-3; v_gene: TRBV5-1; d_gene: -; abundance: -; CDR3aa: CASSSGTGNTIYF; CDR3nt: TGCGCCAGCAGCTCAGGGACAGGAAACACCATATATTTT
j_gene: TRBJ2-7; v_gene: TRBV2; d_gene: -; abundance: -; CDR3aa: CASSELDEQYF; CDR3nt: TGTGCCAGCAGTGAACTCGACGAGCAGTACTTC
j_gene: TRBJ2-7; v_gene: TRBV27; d_gene: TRBD1; abundance: -; CDR3aa: CASSFGTGIYEQYF; CDR3nt: TGTGCCAGCAGTTTTGGGACAGGGATTTACGAGCAGTACTTC
j_gene: TRBJ1-1; v_gene: TRBV5-6; d_gene: TRBD1; abundance: -; CDR3aa: CASSSDRGIGHTEAFF; CDR3nt: TGTGCCAGCAGCTCTGACAGGGGAATAGGGCACACTGAAGCTTTCTTT
j_gene: TRBJ2-2; v_gene: TRBV5-1; d_gene: TRBD1; abundance: -; CDR3aa: CASSPGGAGNTGELFF; CDR3nt: TGCGCCAGCAGCCCAGGGGGCGCGGGGAACACCGGGGAGCTGTTTTTT
j_gene: TRBJ2-2; v_gene: TRBV11-2; d_gene: -; abundance: few; CDR3aa: CASSSRGASGTGGELFF; CDR3nt: TGTGCCAGCAGCTCCCGGGGGGCTAGCGGTACAGGCGGGGAGCTGTTTTTT
j_gene: TRBJ1-2; v_gene: TRBV2; d_gene: -; abundance: -; CDR3aa: CASSEDYIYGYTF; CDR3nt: TGTGCCAGCAGTGAAGATTATATCTATGGCTACACCTTC
j_gene: TRBJ1-1; v_gene: TRBV6-8; d_gene: -; abundance: -; CDR3aa: CASRQIEAFF; CDR3nt: TGTGCCAGCAGGCAGATTGAAGCTTTCTTT
j_gene: TRBJ2-2; v_gene: TRBV6-5; d_gene: -; abundance: -; CDR3aa: CASSYVHTGELFF; CDR3nt: TGTGCCAGCAGTTACGTACACACCGGGGAGCTGTTTTTT
j_gene: TRBJ2-3; v_gene: TRBV10-1; d_gene: -; abundance: -; CDR3aa: CASSESIFTDTQYF; CDR3nt: TGCGCCAGCAGTGAGTCGATCTTCACAGATACGCAGTATTTT
j_gene: TRBJ1-4; v_gene: TRBV10-2; d_gene: TRBD1; abundance: -; CDR3aa: CASGRQGPPWKLFF; CDR3nt: TGCGCCAGCGGCCGACAGGGCCCGCCGTGGAAACTGTTTTTT
j_gene: TRBJ2-7; v_gene: TRBV5-8; d_gene: TRBD2; abundance: -; CDR3aa: CASSHHTGLAAYYEQYF; CDR3nt: TGTGCCAGCAGCCATCATACGGGACTAGCGGCTTACTACGAGCAGTACTTC
j_gene: TRBJ2-7; v_gene: TRBV2; d_gene: -; abundance: -; CDR3aa: CASSEHGARSGEQYF; CDR3nt: TGTGCCAGCAGTGAACACGGGGCAAGAAGTGGCGAGCAGTACTTC
j_gene: TRBJ2-7; v_gene: TRBV18; d_gene: -; abundance: -; CDR3aa: CASSPWTDYEQYF; CDR3nt: TGTGCCAGCTCACCATGGACAGACTACGAGCAGTACTTC
j_gene: TRBJ2-4; v_gene: TRBV29-1; d_gene: TRBD1; abundance: -; CDR3aa: CSVEGTGGDIQYF; CDR3nt: TGCAGCGTTGAGGGGACAGGTGGGGACATTCAGTACTTC
j_gene: TRBJ2-7; v_gene: TRBV27; d_gene: -; abundance: -; CDR3aa: CASSLGVGTAHEQYF; CDR3nt: TGTGCCAGCAGTTTAGGAGTGGGCACCGCTCACGAGCAGTACTTC
j_gene: TRBJ2-5; v_gene: TRBV10-2; d_gene: -; abundance: -; CDR3aa: CASSGSVKETQYF; CDR3nt: TGCGCCAGCAGTGGAAGCGTAAAGGAGACCCAGTACTTC
j_gene: TRBJ2-5; v_gene: TRBV11-2; d_gene: -; abundance: -; CDR3aa: CASSLGRIQETQYF; CDR3nt: TGTGCCAGCAGCTTAGGGCGGATCCAAGAGACCCAGTACTTC
j_gene: TRBJ2-1; v_gene: TRBV6-4; d_gene: TRBD2; abundance: -; CDR3aa: CASSGTSGDYNEQFF; CDR3nt: TGTGCCAGCTCCGGGACTAGCGGCGACTACAATGAGCAGTTCTTC
j_gene: TRBJ2-7; v_gene: TRBV7-9; d_gene: -; abundance: -; CDR3aa: CASSLGDRSEQYF; CDR3nt: TGTGCCAGCAGCTTAGGGGATAGGAGCGAGCAGTACTTC
j_gene: TRBJ1-2; v_gene: TRBV27; d_gene: TRBD1; abundance: -; CDR3aa: CASSLTPGGYGYTF; CDR3nt: TGTGCCAGCAGTTTAACTCCAGGGGGCTATGGCTACACCTTC
j_gene: TRBJ1-3; v_gene: TRBV14; d_gene: -; abundance: -; CDR3aa: CASSPRAGSGNTIYF; CDR3nt: TGTGCCAGCAGCCCAAGAGCGGGATCTGGAAACACCATATATTTT
j_gene: TRBJ1-1; v_gene: TRBV19; d_gene: -; abundance: -; CDR3aa: CASSIRYRKNTEAFF; CDR3nt: TGTGCCAGTAGTATTCGGTACAGGAAGAACACTGAAGCTTTCTTT
j_gene: TRBJ2-1; v_gene: TRBV4-1; d_gene: TRBD2; abundance: -; CDR3aa: CASSQPPHRLLGGRAYNEQFF; CDR3nt: TGCGCCAGCAGCCAACCTCCCCACAGGCTATTGGGCGGGAGGGCTTACAATGAGCAGTTCTTC
j_gene: TRBJ1-6; v_gene: TRBV21-1; d_gene: -; abundance: -; CDR3aa: CASSKESGTSNSPLHF; CDR3nt: TGTGCCAGCAGCAAAGAATCGGGGACTTCAAATTCACCCCTCCACTTT
j_gene: TRBJ1-2; v_gene: TRBV10-2; d_gene: -; abundance: -; CDR3aa: CASSESGYDGYTF; CDR3nt: TGCGCCAGCAGTGAGTCGGGGTACGATGGCTACACCTTC
j_gene: TRBJ2-2; v_gene: TRBV6-4; d_gene: -; abundance: -; CDR3aa: CASSDSGANTGELFF; CDR3nt: TGTGCCAGCAGTGACTCAGGGGCGAACACCGGGGAGCTGTTTTTT
j_gene: TRBJ2-7; v_gene: TRBV14; d_gene: -; abundance: -; CDR3aa: CASSQGAGSMYEQYF; CDR3nt: TGTGCCAGCAGCCAAGGGGCAGGGTCAATGTACGAGCAGTACTTC
j_gene: TRBJ1-1; v_gene: TRBV5-6; d_gene: TRBD1; abundance: -; CDR3aa: CASSFGTGNMNTEAFF; CDR3nt: TGTGCCAGCAGCTTTGGGACAGGGAATATGAACACTGAAGCTTTCTTT